Presented here are 10 T cell receptor beta chains from one specimen sequenced in a study of breast tumors, draining lymph nodes, adjacent tissues (dated by TCRdb to about 2016). The method behind the library was multiplex PCR. Sequencing instrument: Illumina HiSeq 2000. TCRdb applied fastp at Q25 and MiXCR to the public reads, then kept only in-frame beta chains. When rows share a CDR3 protein, they turn into one entry using the most common DNA and genes. The sample table holds around 290,000 distinct CDR3 sequences, of which 30% to 35% were seen once. The top ten clonotypes cover 1.1% of the sample. Lymph node samples were obtained from the axillary draining lymph nodes of breast cancer patients. Sequencing used axillary lymph node tissue. The receptors here all came from a female donor with breast cancer. Some clones in this sample may be carry-over from other donors' samples.

This clonotype was seen many times. The V call is TRBV5-4, the J call TRBJ1-4; D possibly corresponds to TRBD1 (5 bases). Germline assignment: CDR1 SGHNT and CDR2 YYREEE (reference sequence). There are 14 residues in the CDR3. Deletions cut 7 bases from V and 3 bases from J, with 13 bases between. In nucleotides, the CDR3 is TGTGCCAGCTTCCCCTGGGGGGCTAATGAAAAACTGTTTTTT. The encoded protein is CASFPWGANEKLFF.

The chain couples TRBV9 to TRBJ1-5, with D uncertain. V lost 3 bases to trimming and J lost 1 base, with 11 bases between them. This CDR3 has 15 amino acids. Germline values: CDR1 SGDLS, CDR2 YYNGEE. CDR3 nucleotides: TGTGCCAGCAGCGCCATTAGCGGGAGCAATCAGCCCCAGCATTTT. This translates into CASSAISGSNQPQHF.

To note about this clonotype: Germline and junction disagree at one end, which may indicate a read error. CDR3 sequence (DNA): TGTGCCAGCAGCTTCGCTGGTCGGACTAGCGGGGAGCAGCTCTTC. It yields the protein CASSFAGRTSGEQLF. The V and J genes are TRBV7-2 and TRBJ2-1; 12 positions agree with TRBD2. The germline V gene encodes CDR1 SGHTA and CDR2 FQGNSA. The CDR3 totals 15 residues.

This clonotype was picked up many times. The J gene is TRBJ1-6, the V gene TRBV5-1; D uncertain. There are 15 residues in the CDR3. V was clipped by 1 base and J by 9 bases, with 14 bases between them. Germline CDR1 reads SGHRS; CDR2 reads YFSETQ. In DNA form, the CDR3 reads TGCGCCAGCAGCTTGTTATTCGGGTTTCGTTCACCCCTCCACTTT. This sequence encodes CASSLLFGFRSPLHF.

Concerning this clonotype: A read error may be the cause here, since a much bigger clone is one base away. The rearrangement uses TRBV7-2 and TRBJ2-1; 12 nucleotides match TRBD2. CDR1 and CDR2 from the germline V gene are SGHTA and FQGNSA. This CDR3 has 15 residues. CDR3 DNA sequence: TGTGCCAGCAGCCCGGGACTAGCGGGCAACAATGAGCAGCTCTTC. Its protein product is CASSPGLAGNNEQLF.

This clonotype was seen many times. The V and J genes are TRBV20-1 and TRBJ2-5, with D unclear. Germline-derived CDR1 and CDR2 are DFQATT and SNEGSKA (reference sequence). This CDR3 spans 15 amino acids. Trimming left V 5 bases short and J 3 bases short, with 19 bases between. The CDR3 DNA follows: TGCAGTGCTTTGGACGGAAGCGCATCTGAAGAGACCCAGTACTTC. Residues: CSALDGSASEETQYF.

The rearrangement uses TRBV20-1 and TRBJ2-1; a weak D match, TRBD1 (6 bases). The CDR3 has 14 amino acids. V was trimmed by 3 bases and J by 9 bases, leaving 18 bases between them. In germline, CDR1 is DFQATT, CDR2 SNEGSKA (reference sequence). The CDR3 nucleotides read TGCAGTGCTAGTCTCTGGGGGCGGTACGCTGAGCAGTTCTTC. This codes for CSASLWGRYAEQFF.

About this clonotype: It may be a read error: a sequence one base away is much more abundant. The V and J genes are TRBV7-9 and TRBJ2-3, with 11 bases that match TRBD2. The CDR3 spans 18 residues. J lost 7 bases, V lost 2 bases, and 14 bases had no gene match. Germline-derived CDR1 and CDR2 are SEHNR and FQNEAQ (reference sequence). For the CDR3, the DNA is TGTGCCAGCAGCTTAAGGGTTGTTAGCGGGAGGGGAACACATACGCAGTATTTT. As protein: CASSLRVVSGRGTHTQYF.

The chain has TRBV6-6 and TRBJ2-4, with a possible D match to TRBD1 (6 bases). Germline-derived CDR1 and CDR2 are MNHNY and SVGAGI (reference sequence). This CDR3 region has 16 residues. Trimming pared 11 bases from V and 0 bases from J, leaving 20 bases between. CDR3 bases: TGTGCCGCCCGACGGGACACGGACCTAGCCAAAAACATTCAGTACTTC. It encodes CAARRDTDLAKNIQYF.

As to this clonotype: Possible read error: a much larger clone is one base away. This chain uses TRBV5-1 with TRBJ2-1, with 11 bases aligning to TRBD2. With V trimmed by 3 bases and J by 6 bases, 8 bases remained unmatched. Germline CDR1 reads SGHRS; CDR2 reads YFSETQ. The CDR3 length is 16 residues. The CDR3 region is CASSWGVTSGTNEQFF. CDR3 nucleotide sequence: TGCGCCAGCAGCTGGGGGGTGACTAGCGGGACCAATGAGCAGTTCTTC.